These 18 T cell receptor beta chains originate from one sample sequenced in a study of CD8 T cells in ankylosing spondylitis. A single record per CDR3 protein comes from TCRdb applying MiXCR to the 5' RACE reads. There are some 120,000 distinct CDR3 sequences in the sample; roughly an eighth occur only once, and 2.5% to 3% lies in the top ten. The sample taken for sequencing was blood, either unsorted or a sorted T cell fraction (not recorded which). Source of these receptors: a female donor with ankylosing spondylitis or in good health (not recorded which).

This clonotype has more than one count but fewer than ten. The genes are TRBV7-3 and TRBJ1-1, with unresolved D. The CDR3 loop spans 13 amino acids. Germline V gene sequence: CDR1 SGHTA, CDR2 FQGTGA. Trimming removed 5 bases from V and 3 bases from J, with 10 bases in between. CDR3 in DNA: TGTGCCAGCAGCCCCACGAAGGACACTGAAGCTTTCTTT. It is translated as CASSPTKDTEAFF. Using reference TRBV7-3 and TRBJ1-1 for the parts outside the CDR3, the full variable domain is GAGVSQTPSNKVTEKGKYVELRCDPISGHTALYWYRQSLGQGPEFLIYFQGTGAADDSGLPNDRFFAVRPEGSVSTLKIQRTERGDSAVYLCASSPTKDTEAFFGQGTRLTVV.

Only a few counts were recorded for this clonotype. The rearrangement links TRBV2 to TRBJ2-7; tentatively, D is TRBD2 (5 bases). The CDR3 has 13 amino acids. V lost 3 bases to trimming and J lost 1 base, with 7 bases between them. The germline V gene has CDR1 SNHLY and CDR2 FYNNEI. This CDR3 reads CASSDGGSYEQYF. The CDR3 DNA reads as TGTGCCAGCAGTGATGGCGGGTCCTACGAGCAGTACTTC.

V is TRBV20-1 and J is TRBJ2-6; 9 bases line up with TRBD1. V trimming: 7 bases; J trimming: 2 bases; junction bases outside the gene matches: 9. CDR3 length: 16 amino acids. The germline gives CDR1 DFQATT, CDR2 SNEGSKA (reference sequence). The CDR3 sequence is CSVATGGFAGANVLTF. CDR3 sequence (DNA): TGCAGTGTCGCGACAGGGGGGTTCGCTGGGGCCAACGTCCTGACTTTC.

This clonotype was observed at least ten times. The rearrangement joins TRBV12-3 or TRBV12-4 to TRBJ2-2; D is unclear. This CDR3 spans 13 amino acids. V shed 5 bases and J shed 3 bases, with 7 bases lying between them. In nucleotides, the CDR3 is TGTGCCAGCAGTCCTGCCTACACCGGGGAGCTGTTTTTT. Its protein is CASSPAYTGELFF.

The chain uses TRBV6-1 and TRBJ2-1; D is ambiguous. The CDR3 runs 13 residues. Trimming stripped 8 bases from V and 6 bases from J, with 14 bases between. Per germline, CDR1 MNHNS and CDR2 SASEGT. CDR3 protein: CASCSFLANEQFF. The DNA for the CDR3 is TGTGCCAGCTGCTCCTTTCTGGCCAATGAGCAGTTCTTC.

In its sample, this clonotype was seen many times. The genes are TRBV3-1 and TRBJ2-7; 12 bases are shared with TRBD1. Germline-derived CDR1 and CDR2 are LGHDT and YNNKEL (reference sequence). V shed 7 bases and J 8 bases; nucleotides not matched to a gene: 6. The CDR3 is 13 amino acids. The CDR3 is CASTPGQGAKQYF. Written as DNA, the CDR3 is TGTGCCAGCACTCCGGGACAGGGGGCCAAGCAGTACTTC.

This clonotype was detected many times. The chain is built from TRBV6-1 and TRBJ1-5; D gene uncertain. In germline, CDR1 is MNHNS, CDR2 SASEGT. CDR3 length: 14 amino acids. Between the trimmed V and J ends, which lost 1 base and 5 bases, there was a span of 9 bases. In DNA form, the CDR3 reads TGTGCCAGCAGTGAAGTGTACGGTGATCAGCCCCAGCATTTT. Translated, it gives CASSEVYGDQPQHF.

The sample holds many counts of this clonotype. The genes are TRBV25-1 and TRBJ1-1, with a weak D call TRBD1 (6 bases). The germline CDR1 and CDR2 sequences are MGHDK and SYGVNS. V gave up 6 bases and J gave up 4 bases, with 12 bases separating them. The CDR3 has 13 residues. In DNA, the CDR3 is TGTGCCAGCAGCAGGGGACCGGGCACTGAAGCTTTCTTT. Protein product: CASSRGPGTEAFF. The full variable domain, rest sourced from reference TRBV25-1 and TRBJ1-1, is EADIYQTPRYLVIGTGKKITLECSQTMGHDKMYWYQQDPGMELHLIHYSYGVNSTEKGDLSSESTVSRIRTEHFPLTLESARPSHTSQYLCASSRGPGTEAFFGQGTRLTVV.

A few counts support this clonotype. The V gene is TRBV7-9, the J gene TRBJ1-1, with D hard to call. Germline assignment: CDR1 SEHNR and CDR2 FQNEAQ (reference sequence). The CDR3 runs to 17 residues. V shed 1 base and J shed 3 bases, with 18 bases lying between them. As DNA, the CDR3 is TGTGCCAGCAGCTTAGAGGACTCCCCAAACCTTTACACTGAAGCTTTCTTT. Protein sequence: CASSLEDSPNLYTEAFF.

For the CDR3, the DNA is TGTGCCAGCAGCCGCGGGGGGCGTAACCAAGAGACCCAGTACTTC. Protein sequence: CASSRGGRNQETQYF. This chain joins TRBV7-2 and TRBJ2-5, with TRBD2 identical over 8 bases. This CDR3 has 15 amino acids. The V and J ends lost 5 bases and 0 bases, in that order; junction bases with no gene match: 5. CDR1 SGHTA and CDR2 FQGNSA come from the germline V gene. Based on the CDR3 plus reference TRBV7-2 and TRBJ2-5, the full variable domain is GAGVSQSPSNKVTEKGKDVELRCDPISGHTALYWYRQSLGQGLEFLIYFQGNSAPDKSGLPSDRFSAERTGGSVSTLTIQRTQQEDSAVYLCASSRGGRNQETQYFGPGTRLLVL.

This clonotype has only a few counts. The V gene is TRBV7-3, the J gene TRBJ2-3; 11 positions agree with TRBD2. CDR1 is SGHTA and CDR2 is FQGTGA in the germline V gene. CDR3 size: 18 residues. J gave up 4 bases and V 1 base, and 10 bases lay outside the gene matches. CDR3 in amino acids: CASSLRVLAGVVPDTQYF. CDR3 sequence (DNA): TGTGCCAGCAGCTTAAGGGTACTAGCGGGAGTTGTTCCAGATACGCAGTATTTT.

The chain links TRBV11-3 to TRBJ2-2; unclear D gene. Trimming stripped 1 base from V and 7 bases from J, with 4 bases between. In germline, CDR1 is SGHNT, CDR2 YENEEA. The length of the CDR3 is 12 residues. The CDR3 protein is CASSLADGELFF. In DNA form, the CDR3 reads TGTGCCAGCAGCTTAGCCGACGGGGAGCTGTTTTTT. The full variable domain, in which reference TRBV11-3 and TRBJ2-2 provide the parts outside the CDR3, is EAGVVQSPRYKIIEKKQPVAFWCNPISGHNTLYWYLQNLGQGPELLIRYENEEAVDDSQLPKDRFSAERLKGVDSTLKIQPAELGDSAVYLCASSLADGELFFGEGSRLTVL.

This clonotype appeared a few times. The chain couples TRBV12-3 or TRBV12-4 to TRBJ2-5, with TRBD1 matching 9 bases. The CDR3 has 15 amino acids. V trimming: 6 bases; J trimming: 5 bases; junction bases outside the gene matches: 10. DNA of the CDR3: TGTGCCAGCAGCCAGGACAGGGGACGCACGGAGACCCAGTACTTC. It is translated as CASSQDRGRTETQYF.

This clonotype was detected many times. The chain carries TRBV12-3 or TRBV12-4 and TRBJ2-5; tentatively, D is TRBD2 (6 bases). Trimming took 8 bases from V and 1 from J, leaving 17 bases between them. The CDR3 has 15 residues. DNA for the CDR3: TGTGCCAGCTCCGGGACTTCCCTAGGCCAAGAGACCCAGTACTTC. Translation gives CASSGTSLGQETQYF.

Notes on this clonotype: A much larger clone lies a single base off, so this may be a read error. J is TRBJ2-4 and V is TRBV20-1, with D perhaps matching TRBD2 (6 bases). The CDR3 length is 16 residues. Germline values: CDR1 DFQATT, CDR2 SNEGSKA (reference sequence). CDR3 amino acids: CSAGDPASVAKNIQYF. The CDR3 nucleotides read TGCAGTGCTGGAGACCCGGCTAGCGTAGCCAAAAACATTCAGTACTTC.

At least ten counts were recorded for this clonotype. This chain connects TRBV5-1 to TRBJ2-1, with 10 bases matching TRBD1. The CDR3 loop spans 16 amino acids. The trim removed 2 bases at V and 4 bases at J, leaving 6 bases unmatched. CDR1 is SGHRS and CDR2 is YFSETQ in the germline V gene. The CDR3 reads CASSLFEDRGYNEQFF. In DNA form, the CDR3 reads TGCGCCAGCAGCTTATTCGAGGACAGGGGGTACAATGAGCAGTTCTTC.

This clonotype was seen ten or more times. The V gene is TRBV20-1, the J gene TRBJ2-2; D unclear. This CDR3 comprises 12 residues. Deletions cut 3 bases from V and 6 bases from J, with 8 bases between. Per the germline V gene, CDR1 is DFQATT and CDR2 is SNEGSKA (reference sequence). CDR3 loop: CSASPVAGELFF. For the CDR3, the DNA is TGCAGTGCTAGTCCCGTCGCCGGGGAGCTGTTTTTT.

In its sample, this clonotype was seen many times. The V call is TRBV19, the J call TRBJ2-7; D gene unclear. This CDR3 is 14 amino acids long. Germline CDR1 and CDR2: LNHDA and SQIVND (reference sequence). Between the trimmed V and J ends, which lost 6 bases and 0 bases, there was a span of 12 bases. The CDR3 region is CASRAGGSSYEQYF. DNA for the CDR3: TGTGCCAGTAGAGCAGGCGGAAGCTCCTACGAGCAGTACTTC.